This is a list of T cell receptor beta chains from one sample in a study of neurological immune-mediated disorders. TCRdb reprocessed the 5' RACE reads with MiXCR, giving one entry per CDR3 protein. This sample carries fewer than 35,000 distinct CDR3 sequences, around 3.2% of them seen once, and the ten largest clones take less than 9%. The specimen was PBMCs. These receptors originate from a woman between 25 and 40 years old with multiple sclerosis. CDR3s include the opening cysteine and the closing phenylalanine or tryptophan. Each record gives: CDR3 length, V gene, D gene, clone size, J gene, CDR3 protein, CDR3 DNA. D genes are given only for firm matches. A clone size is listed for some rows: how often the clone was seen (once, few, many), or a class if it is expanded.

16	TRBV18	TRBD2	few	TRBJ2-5	CASSPQRGPLQETQYF	TGTGCCAGCTCACCACAGCGGGGACCACTCCAAGAGACCCAGTACTTC
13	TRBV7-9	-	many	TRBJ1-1	CASSRQVDTEAFF	TGTGCCAGCAGCCGACAGGTTGACACTGAAGCTTTCTTT
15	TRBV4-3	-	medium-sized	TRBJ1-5	CASSQDWAGNQPQHF	TGCGCCAGCAGCCAAGATTGGGCGGGGAATCAGCCCCAGCATTTT
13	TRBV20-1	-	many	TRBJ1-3	CSARGEAGNTIYF	TGCAGTGCTAGGGGGGAAGCTGGAAACACCATATATTTT
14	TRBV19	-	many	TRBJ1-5	CASSIAQYNQPQHF	TGTGCCAGTAGTATAGCTCAATACAATCAGCCCCAGCATTTT
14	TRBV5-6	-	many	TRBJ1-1	CASSSPGGDTEAFF	TGTGCCAGCAGCTCCCCGGGGGGGGACACTGAAGCTTTCTTT
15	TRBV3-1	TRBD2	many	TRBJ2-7	CASSQGLAGVYEQYF	TGTGCCAGCAGCCAAGGACTAGCGGGAGTGTACGAGCAGTACTTC
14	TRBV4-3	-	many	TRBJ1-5	CASSQGNRGQPQHF	TGCGCCAGCAGCCAAGGAAATCGGGGTCAGCCCCAGCATTTT
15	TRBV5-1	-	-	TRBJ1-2	CASSLLGIVDYGYTF	TGCGCCAGCAGCTTGCTAGGAATAGTAGACTATGGCTACACCTTC
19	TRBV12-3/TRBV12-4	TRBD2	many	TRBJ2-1	CASSFGTSGGASQFDEQFF	TGTGCCAGCAGTTTCGGGACTAGCGGGGGGGCCTCGCAGTTCGATGAGCAGTTCTTC
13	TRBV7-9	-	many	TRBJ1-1	CASSSQGRTEAFF	TGTGCCAGCAGCTCCCAGGGTCGGACTGAAGCTTTCTTT
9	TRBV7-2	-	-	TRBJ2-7	CASSYEQYF	TGTGCCAGCTCCTACGAGCAGTACTTC
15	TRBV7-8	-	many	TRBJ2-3	CASKNVEGIADTQYF	TGTGCCAGCAAGAACGTAGAGGGGATAGCCGATACGCAGTATTTT
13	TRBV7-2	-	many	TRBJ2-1	CASSPLPRNEQFF	TGTGCCAGCAGCCCCCTCCCGAGGAATGAGCAGTTCTTC
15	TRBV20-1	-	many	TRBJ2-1	CSAFSSSVSYNEQFF	TGCAGTGCTTTTTCCTCTAGCGTCTCCTACAATGAGCAGTTCTTC
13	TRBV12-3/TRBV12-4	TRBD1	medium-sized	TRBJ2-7	CASRETGSDEQYF	TGTGCCAGCAGAGAGACAGGGTCTGACGAGCAGTACTTC
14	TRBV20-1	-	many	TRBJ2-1	CSARGPYTWDEQFF	TGCAGTGCTAGAGGACCTTATACTTGGGATGAGCAGTTCTTC
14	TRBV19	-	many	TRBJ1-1	CASSLGLMNTEAFF	TGTGCCAGTAGTCTTGGACTCATGAACACTGAAGCTTTCTTT
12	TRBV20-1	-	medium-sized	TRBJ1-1	CSAKGWVTEAFF	TGCAGTGCTAAGGGTTGGGTCACTGAAGCTTTCTTT
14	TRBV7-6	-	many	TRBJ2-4	CASSLGGGANIQYF	TGTGCCAGCAGCTTAGGAGGGGGGGCAAACATTCAGTACTTC
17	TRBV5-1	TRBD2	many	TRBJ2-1	CASSLASGGSSYNEQFF	TGCGCCAGCAGCTTGGCTAGCGGGGGGAGCTCCTACAATGAGCAGTTCTTC
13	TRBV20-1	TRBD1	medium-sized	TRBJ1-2	CSAGGQGMSGYTF	TGCAGTGCTGGAGGACAGGGGATGTCTGGCTACACCTTC
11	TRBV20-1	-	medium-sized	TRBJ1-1	CSATWAGEAFF	TGCAGCGCAACGTGGGCGGGGGAAGCTTTCTTT
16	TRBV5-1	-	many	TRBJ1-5	CASSLLGLDSNQPQHF	TGCGCCAGCAGCTTGTTGGGCCTGGATAGCAATCAGCCCCAGCATTTT
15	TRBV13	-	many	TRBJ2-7	CASSISGTVTYEQYF	TGTGCCAGCAGCATTTCCGGGACCGTGACCTACGAGCAGTACTTC
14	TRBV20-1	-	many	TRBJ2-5	CSAQDMGTQETQYF	TGCAGTGCCCAGGATATGGGGACTCAGGAGACCCAGTACTTC
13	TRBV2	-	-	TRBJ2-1	CTSSLARGNEQFF	TGTACCAGCAGCCTTGCGAGGGGCAATGAGCAGTTCTTC
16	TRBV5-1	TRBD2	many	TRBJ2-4	CASSLVTSGRGKIQYF	TGCGCCAGCAGCTTGGTAACTAGCGGGAGAGGAAAAATTCAGTACTTC